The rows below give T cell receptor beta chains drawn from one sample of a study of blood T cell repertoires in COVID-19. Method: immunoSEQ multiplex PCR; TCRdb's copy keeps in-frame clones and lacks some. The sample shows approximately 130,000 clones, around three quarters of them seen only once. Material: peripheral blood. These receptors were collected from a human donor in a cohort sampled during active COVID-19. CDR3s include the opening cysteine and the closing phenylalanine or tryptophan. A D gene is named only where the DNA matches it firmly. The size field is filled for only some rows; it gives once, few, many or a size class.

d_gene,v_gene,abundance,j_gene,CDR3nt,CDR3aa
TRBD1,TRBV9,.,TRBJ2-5,TGTGCCAGCAGCGTGGGGACAGGCGTGATCGAGACCCAGTACTTC,CASSVGTGVIETQYF
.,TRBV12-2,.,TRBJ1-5,TGTGCAAGTCGCCCAAGGGGTAAGCCCCAGCATTTT,CASRPRGKPQHF
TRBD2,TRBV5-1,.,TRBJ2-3,TGCGCCAGCAGCTTGCTAGCGGGGGGCACAGATACGCAGTATTTT,CASSLLAGGTDTQYF
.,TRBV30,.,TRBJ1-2,TGTGCCTGGAGTATTCAGATCGACTATGGCTACACCTTC,CAWSIQIDYGYTF
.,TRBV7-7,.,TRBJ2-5,TGTGCCAGCAGCATTTCTGACTGGGAAGAGACCCAGTACTTC,CASSISDWEETQYF
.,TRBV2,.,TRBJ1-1,TGTGCCAGCAGTGCCCAGGGCACTGAAGCTTTCTTT,CASSAQGTEAFF
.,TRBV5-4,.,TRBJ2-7,TGTGCCAGCAGCTGGGCCGGGACTGCCTCCTACGAGCAGTACTTC,CASSWAGTASYEQYF
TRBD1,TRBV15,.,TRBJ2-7,TGTGCCACCAGCAGACAGACAGGGGAAGAGCAGTACTTC,CATSRQTGEEQYF
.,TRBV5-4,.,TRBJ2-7,TGTGCCAGCAGCTTTGGAGGAAACGAGCAGTACTTC,CASSFGGNEQYF
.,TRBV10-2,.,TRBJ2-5,TGCGCCAGCAGTGGCGACTCCCTGGTGGAGACCCAGTACTTC,CASSGDSLVETQYF
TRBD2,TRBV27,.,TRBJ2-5,TGTGCCAGCAGTTTAAGCCTAGCGGGGGGAGAGACCCAGTACTTC,CASSLSLAGGETQYF
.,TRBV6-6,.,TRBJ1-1,TGTGCCAGCAGCCAACTACCCTTGAACACTGAAGCTTTCTTT,CASSQLPLNTEAFF
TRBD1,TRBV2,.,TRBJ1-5,TGTGCCAGCAGTAGAGGGTTGGGACAGGGGTATCAGCCCCAGCATTTT,CASSRGLGQGYQPQHF
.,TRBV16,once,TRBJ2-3,TGTGCCAGCAGCCAAAAGGGGGTTGGCACAGATACGCAGTATTTT,CASSQKGVGTDTQYF
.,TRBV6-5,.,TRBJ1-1,TGTGCCAGCAGTTACGGGGCCACTGAAGCTTTCTTT,CASSYGATEAFF
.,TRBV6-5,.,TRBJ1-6,TGTGCCAGCAGTTCCCAGAAAAATTCACCCCTCCACTTT,CASSSQKNSPLHF
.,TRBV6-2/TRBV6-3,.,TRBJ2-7,TGTGCCAGCAGTTACCCATCTCAGGGGAAGGACGAGCAGTACTTC,CASSYPSQGKDEQYF
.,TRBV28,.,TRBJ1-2,TGTGCCAGCAGTATCCAGGGGCGAGCTAACTATGGCTACACCTTC,CASSIQGRANYGYTF
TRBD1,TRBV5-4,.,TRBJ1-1,TGTGCCAGCAGCCGACAGGGAGCGAACACTGAAGCTTTCTTT,CASSRQGANTEAFF
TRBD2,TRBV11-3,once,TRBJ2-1,TGTGCCAGCAGCCCTACTAGCGGGGACCTATCCTACAATGAGCAGTTCTTC,CASSPTSGDLSYNEQFF
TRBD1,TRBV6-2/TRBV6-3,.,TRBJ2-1,TGTGCCAGCAGTTTCCGACAGGGGCAGCAGTTCTTC,CASSFRQGQQFF
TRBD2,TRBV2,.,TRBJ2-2,TGTGCCAGCAGTTTTAGCGGGGGCGCGAACACCGGGGAGCTGTTTTTT,CASSFSGGANTGELFF
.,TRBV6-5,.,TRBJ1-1,TGTGCCAGCAGAAGAGACTTATACACTGAAGCTTTCTTT,CASRRDLYTEAFF
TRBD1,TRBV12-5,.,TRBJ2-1,TGTGCTAGTGGCCGCGGACAGGGCGGGTACAATGAGCAGTTCTTC,CASGRGQGGYNEQFF
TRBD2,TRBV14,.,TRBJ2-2,TGTGCCAGCAGCCAAGGATCTAGCGGGAACACCGGGGAGCTGTTTTTT,CASSQGSSGNTGELFF
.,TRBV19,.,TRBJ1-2,TGTGCCAGTAGTATAGACGGGAGTCCTAACTATGGCTACACCTTC,CASSIDGSPNYGYTF
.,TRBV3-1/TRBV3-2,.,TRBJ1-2,TGTGCCAGCAGCGGGGGGGGTTTCTCTGGCTACACCTTC,CASSGGGFSGYTF